The present T cell receptor beta chain was sequenced within a study of cytomegalovirus exposure and HLA in healthy donors. Primers for the PCR totalled 60 Vbeta and 13 Jbeta. TCRdb keeps only in-frame clones here, not all; method: immunoSEQ multiplex PCR. The sample records under 200,000 clones, roughly four fifths being singletons. V lost 0 bases, J lost 6 bases, and 7 bases lay in between. Germline values: CDR1 SGHRS, CDR2 YFSETQ. This CDR3 has 13 amino acids. This TCR was recovered from a woman aged 40 to 50 in good health and CMV-seronegative. The V and J genes are TRBV5-1 and TRBJ1-5; perhaps TRBD1 as D (5 bases). The sample comprised PBMCs. The chain's CDR3 is CASSLGGGQPQHF. CDR3 DNA sequence: TGCGCCAGCAGCTTGGGGGGCGGTCAGCCCCAGCATTTT.